These 26 T cell receptor beta chains were sequenced from one sample in a study of Graves' ophthalmopathy and Graves' hyperthyroidism. TCR beta CDR3 amplification used RNA transcripts. RT-PCR was first run with HTBI primers, then multiplex PCR in a second round. TCRdb reprocessed the multiplex PCR reads with MiXCR, giving one entry per CDR3 protein. Of more than 1,000,000 distinct CDR3 sequences in the sample, approximately 35% were seen once. Material: peripheral blood or thyroid tissue (not recorded which). The receptor source for this set is an adult man with Graves' hyperthyroidism.

The count of this clonotype is one. This chain links TRBV10-2 with TRBJ1-6, with 9 bases that match TRBD1. Germline trimming cut 6 bases from V and 7 bases from J; bases unmatched to any gene: 7. Germline V gene lookup returns CDR1 WSHSY and CDR2 SAAADI. This CDR3 has 15 amino acids. CDR3 bases: TGCGCCAGCAGAGCGGGACAGGGAGGAAATTCACCCCTCCACTTT. Translating gives CASRAGQGGNSPLHF.

In this sample, this clonotype turned up many times. The chain joins TRBV9 to TRBJ1-2; D remains unclear. The CDR3 is 13 amino acids. CDR1 SGDLS and CDR2 YYNGEE come from the germline V gene. Trimming left V 3 bases short and J 6 bases short, with 12 bases between. CDR3 coding DNA: TGTGCCAGCAGCGAACAGACCGACAATGGCTACACCTTC. Its protein is CASSEQTDNGYTF.

This clonotype has a handful of counts. The chain links TRBV24-1 to TRBJ2-5, with 7 bases lining up with TRBD2. The CDR3 spans 15 residues. Germline CDR1 reads KGHDR; CDR2 reads SFDVKD. After removal of 3 bases from V and 4 bases from J, the junction contained 7 bases not matched to a gene. The chain's CDR3 is CATSDLGLDGETQYF. The CDR3 DNA sequence: TGTGCCACCAGTGATCTCGGACTAGATGGAGAGACCCAGTACTTC.

V is TRBV9 and J is TRBJ1-4; the D gene is possibly TRBD1 (5 bases). Germline V gives CDR1 SGDLS, CDR2 YYNGEE. The CDR3 has 16 amino acids. V gave up 4 bases and J gave up 9 bases, with 22 bases separating them. CDR3 DNA sequence: TGTGCCAGCAGCCAAGGGGAAGAGGGGCGGTCGAAAAAACTGTTTTTT. It translates to CASSQGEEGRSKKLFF.

V gene TRBV10-3 combines with J gene TRBJ1-2; TRBD1 is a possible D gene (5 bases). The germline CDR1 and CDR2 sequences are ENHRY and SYGVKD. V gave up 8 bases and J gave up 8 bases, with 15 bases separating them. The CDR3 covers 12 residues. The CDR3: CAISPGAQGYTF. The CDR3 DNA is TGTGCCATCTCCCCCGGGGCCCAAGGCTACACCTTC.

This clonotype appeared a single time. The conserved closing phenylalanine or tryptophan is absent in this CDR3, likely reflecting a read error. The CDR3 spells CAIRLLAGGITGELFS. The CDR3 DNA reads as TGTGCCATCAGACTACTAGCGGGAGGGATCACCGGGGAGCTGTTTTCT. V usage is TRBV10-3 and J usage is TRBJ2-2; 13 positions match TRBD2. V trimming: 6 bases; J trimming: 4 bases; junction bases outside the gene matches: 5. CDR1 and CDR2 from the germline V gene are ENHRY and SYGVKD. CDR3 length: 16 residues.

In the case of this clonotype: This could be a read error, since a much larger clone is one nucleotide away. V gene TRBV7-8 combines with J gene TRBJ2-2; 11 bases match TRBD2. CDR3 length: 18 residues. Germline-derived CDR1 and CDR2 are SGHVS and FQNEAQ. The J segment lost 3 bases and the V segment lost 1 base, leaving 7 bases of the junction unmatched. The CDR3 nucleotides read TGTGCCAGCAGCTTAGGGCTAGCGGGAGGTTCGTACACCGGGGAGCTGTTTTTT. Translation gives CASSLGLAGGSYTGELFF.

This clonotype was observed a few times. This rearrangement joins TRBV5-4 to TRBJ1-6; 8 bases map to TRBD1. V shed 4 bases, J shed 9 bases, and the junction held 6 bases outside the gene matches. Germline CDR1 reads SGHNT; CDR2 reads YYREEE (reference sequence). The CDR3 consists of 14 residues. The CDR3 sequence: CASSPGQVFSPLHF. CDR3 nucleotide sequence: TGTGCCAGCAGCCCGGGACAGGTTTTTTCACCCCTCCACTTT.

The chain combines TRBV29-1 with TRBJ1-6; tentative D call: TRBD1 (5 bases). With 4 bases removed from V and 10 bases from J, the gap between germline ends came to 17 bases. CDR1 and CDR2 from the germline V gene are SQVTM and ANQGSEA. This CDR3 comprises 14 residues. The CDR3 DNA is TGCAGCGTTGCGATGGGGGATGGGAAGTCACCCCTCCACTTT. Residues: CSVAMGDGKSPLHF.

This clonotype was detected ten times or more. V usage is TRBV25-1 and J usage is TRBJ2-2; either TRBD1 or TRBD2 may fit D (5 bases each). V was shortened by 4 bases and J by 6 bases, with 18 bases between the two germline ends. This CDR3 spans 16 amino acids. Germline CDR1 is MGHDK and CDR2 is SYGVNS. CDR3 in amino acids: CASSGLGTRTSGELFF. The CDR3 DNA follows: TGTGCCAGCAGTGGCCTCGGGACCAGGACATCCGGGGAGCTGTTTTTT.

The rearrangement joins TRBV24-1 to TRBJ2-5, with D maybe TRBD2 (6 bases). The ends were cut back, 4 bases at V and 5 bases at J, with 13 bases in the middle. The CDR3 has 14 residues. Per the germline V gene, CDR1 is KGHDR and CDR2 is SFDVKD. CDR3 sequence (DNA): TGTGCCACCAGTGAAGGAGGGAGTGGGGAGACCCAGTACTTC. It is translated as CATSEGGSGETQYF.

Note on this clonotype: Possible read error: a much larger clone is one base away. The chain joins TRBV7-2 to TRBJ1-6; 7 bases are a match to TRBD1. From germline, CDR1 is SGHTA and CDR2 FQGNSA. This CDR3 contains 15 residues. The CDR3 DNA is TGTGCCGGCAGCCCACGACAGGGCTATAATTCACCCCTCCACTTT. It specifies CAGSPRQGYNSPLHF.

CDR3 sequence reads: CSAPGTATYEQYF. Here the CDR3 DNA reads TGCAGTGCTCCTGGGACAGCTACCTACGAGCAGTACTTC. V is TRBV20-1 and J is TRBJ2-7, with 7 bases lining up with TRBD1. Germline values: CDR1 DFQATT, CDR2 SNEGSKA (reference sequence). There are 13 residues in the CDR3. Trimming at V came to 5 bases and at J to 2 bases, leaving 6 bases not matched to a gene.

This chain links TRBV5-1 with TRBJ2-1, with 10 bases aligning to TRBD2. The CDR3 has 14 residues. Trimming removed 3 bases from V and 8 bases from J; junction bases left unmatched: 5. Germline values: CDR1 SGHRS, CDR2 YFSETQ. CDR3 protein: CASSWRTSGHEQFF. CDR3 nucleotides: TGCGCCAGCAGCTGGAGGACTAGCGGCCATGAGCAGTTCTTC.

J is TRBJ1-1 and V is TRBV7-2, with a possible D match to TRBD1 (5 bases). Germline CDR1 is SGHTA and CDR2 is FQGNSA. The CDR3 is 14 residues long. V was pared by 3 bases and J by 1 base, with 9 bases between. The CDR3 nucleotides are TGTGCCAGCAGCTTTAAAACAGGGAACACTGAAGCTTTCTTT. It encodes CASSFKTGNTEAFF.

The CDR3 coding sequence is TGTGCCAGCAGCCCAGTGGAGGGACCCTACGAGCAGTACTTC. Translation: CASSPVEGPYEQYF. The chain combines TRBV6-5 with TRBJ2-7; D may be TRBD2 (6 bases). The CDR3 covers 14 residues. The V and J ends lost 6 bases and 2 bases respectively, with 14 bases between them. Germline V CDR1 and CDR2: MNHEY, SVGAGI.

This clonotype was detected many times. The genes are TRBV12-3 or TRBV12-4 and TRBJ1-2, with D unresolved. Trimming took 8 bases from V and 2 from J, leaving 18 bases between them. CDR3 size: 15 residues. The CDR3 DNA is TGTGCCAGCGTCACCCGCGGCGGAGCAAACTATGGCTACACCTTC. It is translated as CASVTRGGANYGYTF.

In the case of this clonotype: At one boundary the junction diverges from the germline segment, which might be a read error. This CDR3 reads CASSEGGGNQPQYF. The DNA of the CDR3 is TGTGCCAGCAGCGAAGGCGGGGGTAATCAGCCCCAGTACTTC. The chain couples TRBV2 to TRBJ2-5, with 7 bases aligning to TRBD2. The CDR3 consists of 14 residues. In germline, CDR1 is SNHLY, CDR2 FYNNEI.

The chain is built from TRBV9 and TRBJ1-2, with 7 bases that match TRBD1. Per the germline V gene, CDR1 is SGDLS and CDR2 is YYNGEE. Trimming cost V 4 bases and J 8 bases; bases outside gene matches: 8. The CDR3 loop spans 13 amino acids. The chain's CDR3 is CASSPAGGSGYTF. The CDR3 coding sequence is TGTGCCAGCAGCCCGGCAGGGGGTAGCGGCTACACCTTC.

There are many counts of this clonotype. The chain has TRBV7-2 and TRBJ1-6, with 10 bases matching TRBD1. This CDR3 contains 15 residues. In germline, CDR1 is SGHTA, CDR2 FQGNSA. Unmatched junction bases numbered 8, after V lost 5 bases and J lost 10 bases. CDR3 protein: CASSTRQGAGSPLHF. Here the CDR3 DNA reads TGTGCCAGCAGCACAAGACAGGGGGCAGGCTCACCCCTCCACTTT.

This clonotype was found many times. The J gene is TRBJ1-1, the V gene TRBV7-2; no reliable D call. Germline CDR1 reads SGHTA; CDR2 reads FQGNSA. The CDR3 contains 12 residues. V was pared by 2 bases and J by 8 bases, with 9 bases between. The CDR3 spells CASSLWLQEAFF. CDR3 sequence (DNA): TGTGCCAGCAGCTTATGGTTACAGGAAGCTTTCTTT.

Ten or more counts support this clonotype. The rearrangement joins TRBV7-9 to TRBJ1-2; D is perhaps TRBD1 (5 bases). The V gene lost 1 base and the J gene lost 6 bases, with 9 bases spanning the gap. Germline V gives CDR1 SEHNR, CDR2 FQNEAQ (reference sequence). The length of the CDR3 is 13 residues. CDR3 amino acids: CASSLVGTDGYTF. In DNA, the CDR3 is TGTGCCAGCAGCTTAGTTGGGACGGATGGCTACACCTTC.

This clonotype was detected many times. The chain joins TRBV7-9 to TRBJ1-2; 8 positions agree with TRBD1. The germline V gene encodes CDR1 SEHNR and CDR2 FQNEAQ (reference sequence). This CDR3 spans 14 amino acids. J gave up 8 bases and V 5 bases, and 10 bases lay outside the gene matches. CDR3 residues: CASSPRTGNYGYTF. CDR3 nucleotides: TGTGCCAGCAGCCCTAGGACAGGGAATTACGGCTACACCTTC.

The genes are TRBV29-1 and TRBJ1-5; D unresolved. The CDR3 runs 12 residues. The V and J ends lost 8 bases and 2 bases respectively, with 10 bases between them. In germline, CDR1 is SQVTM, CDR2 ANQGSEA. CDR3 DNA sequence: TGCAGCTTGGATGCGGGCAATCAGCCCCAGCATTTT. Translation gives CSLDAGNQPQHF.

This clonotype was found many times. This chain joins TRBV4-3 and TRBJ2-5; D uncertain. The length of the CDR3 is 12 residues. CDR1 is LGHNA, CDR2 YSLEER, per germline. Trimming took 3 bases from V and 3 from J, leaving 5 bases between them. In nucleotides, the CDR3 is TGCGCCAGCAGCCAGGGAAAAGAGACCCAGTACTTC. This codes for CASSQGKETQYF.

This clonotype was detected only a few times. A read error may account for a junction end that differs from germline. The J gene is TRBJ2-7, the V gene TRBV2; TRBD1 matches at 7 bases. CDR3 length: 11 residues. From germline, CDR1 is SNHLY and CDR2 FYNNEI. In DNA, the CDR3 is TGTGCCAGCCGAACCCATGACCAGGGGGACTTC. It yields the protein CASRTHDQGDF. The full variable domain, in which reference TRBV2 and TRBJ2-7 provide the parts outside the CDR3, is EPEVTQTPSHQVTQMGQEVILRCVPISNHLYFYWYRQILGQKVEFLVSFYNNEISEKSEIFDDQFSVERPDGSNFTLKIRSTKLEDSAMYFCASRTHDQGDFGPGTRLTVT.